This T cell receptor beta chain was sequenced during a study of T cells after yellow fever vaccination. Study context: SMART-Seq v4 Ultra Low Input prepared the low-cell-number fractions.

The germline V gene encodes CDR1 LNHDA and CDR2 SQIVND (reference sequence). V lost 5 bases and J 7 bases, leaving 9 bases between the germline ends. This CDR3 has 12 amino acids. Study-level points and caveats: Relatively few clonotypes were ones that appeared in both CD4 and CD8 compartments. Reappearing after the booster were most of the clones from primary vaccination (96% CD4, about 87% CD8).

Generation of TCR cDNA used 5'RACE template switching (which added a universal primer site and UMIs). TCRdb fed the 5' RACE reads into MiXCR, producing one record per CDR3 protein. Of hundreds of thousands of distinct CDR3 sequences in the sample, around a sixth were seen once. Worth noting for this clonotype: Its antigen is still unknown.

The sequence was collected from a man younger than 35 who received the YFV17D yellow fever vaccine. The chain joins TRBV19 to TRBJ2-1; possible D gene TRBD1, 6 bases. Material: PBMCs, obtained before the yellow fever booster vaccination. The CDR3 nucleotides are TGTGCCAGTAGTGCACAGGGAAATGAGCAGTTCTTC. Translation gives CASSAQGNEQFF.